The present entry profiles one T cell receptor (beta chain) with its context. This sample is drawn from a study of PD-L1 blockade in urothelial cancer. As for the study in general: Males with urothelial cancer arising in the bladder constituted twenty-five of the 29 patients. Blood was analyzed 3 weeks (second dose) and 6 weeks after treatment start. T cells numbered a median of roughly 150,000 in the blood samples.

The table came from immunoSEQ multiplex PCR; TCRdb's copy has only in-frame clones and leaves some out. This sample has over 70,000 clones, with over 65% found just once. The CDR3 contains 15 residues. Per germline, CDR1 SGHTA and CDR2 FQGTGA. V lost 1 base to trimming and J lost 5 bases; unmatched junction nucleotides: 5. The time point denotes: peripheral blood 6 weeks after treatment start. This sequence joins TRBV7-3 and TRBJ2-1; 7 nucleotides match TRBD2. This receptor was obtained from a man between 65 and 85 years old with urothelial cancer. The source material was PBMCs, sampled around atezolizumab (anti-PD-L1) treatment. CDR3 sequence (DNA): TGTGCCAGCAGCTTAAATGCGGGAGAGGACAATGAGCAGTTCTTC. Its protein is CASSLNAGEDNEQFF.